Presented here are 6 T cell receptor beta chains from one specimen sequenced in a study of cytomegalovirus exposure and HLA in healthy donors. Primers for the PCR totalled 60 Vbeta and 13 Jbeta. Data came from immunoSEQ multiplex PCR; TCRdb stores just in-frame clones and leaves some out. The sample holds 95,000 to 130,000 clones, around 62% seen once. Sequencing was performed on PBMCs. These receptor sequences come from a woman between 40 and 50 years old in good health and CMV-seropositive.

V gene TRBV6-1 combines with J gene TRBJ1-5, with D perhaps matching TRBD1 (6 bases). V was shortened by 6 bases and J by 4 bases, with 13 bases between the two germline ends. There are 14 residues in the CDR3. Germline lookup yields CDR1 MNHNS and CDR2 SASEGT. The CDR3 spells CASRGQQRNQPQHF. Here the CDR3 DNA reads TGTGCCAGCAGAGGACAGCAAAGAAATCAGCCCCAGCATTTT.

This clone was counted a few times. J is TRBJ2-7 and V is TRBV2; TRBD2 aligns across 13 bases. This CDR3 has 15 residues. The ends lost 7 bases at V and 2 bases at J; junction bases unmatched: 5. Germline CDR1 is SNHLY and CDR2 is FYNNEI. CDR3 region: CASNQGLAGTYEQYF. CDR3 nucleotide sequence: TGTGCCAGCAACCAGGGACTAGCGGGAACCTACGAGCAGTACTTC.

J is TRBJ2-3 and V is TRBV27; 12 nucleotides agree with TRBD2. After removal of 6 bases from V and 3 bases from J, the junction contained 7 bases not matched to a gene. Germline-derived CDR1 and CDR2 are MNHEY and SMNVEV (reference sequence). The CDR3 is 16 residues long. The CDR3 reads CASSPHLAGGTDTQYF. The CDR3 DNA reads as TGTGCCAGCAGCCCCCATCTAGCGGGAGGGACAGATACGCAGTATTTT.

This clone was observed a few times. The rearrangement uses TRBV6-5 and TRBJ2-2; D unresolved. The germline V gene encodes CDR1 MNHEY and CDR2 SVGAGI. The CDR3 is 15 residues long. The germline V and J ends were trimmed by 6 bases and 6 bases, with 17 bases remaining between them. The CDR3 coding sequence is TGTGCCAGCAGCTTTTTTTCCTTGGCGGCCGGGGAGCTGTTTTTT. Its translation: CASSFFSLAAGELFF.

Only a few counts were recorded for this clone. The V and J genes are TRBV6-1 and TRBJ2-7; D may be TRBD1 (6 bases). The V and J ends lost 3 bases and 4 bases respectively, with 13 bases between them. This CDR3 is built from 14 residues. Looked up from germline, CDR1 is MNHNS and CDR2 is SASEGT. The CDR3 here is CASSEQGNSYEQYF. In DNA, the CDR3 is TGTGCCAGCAGTGAGCAGGGGAATAGTTACGAGCAGTACTTC.

This chain links TRBV7-8 with TRBJ2-1, with TRBD2 matching 14 bases. Trimming took 5 bases from V and 8 from J; bases not matched to a gene: 5. The CDR3 totals 15 residues. Germline-derived CDR1 and CDR2 are SGHVS and FQNEAQ. The CDR3: CASSAGTSGSHEQFF. In DNA form, the CDR3 reads TGTGCCAGCAGCGCCGGGACTAGCGGGAGCCATGAGCAGTTCTTC. The full variable domain, completed using reference TRBV7-8 and TRBJ2-1, is GAGVSQSPRYKVAKRGQDVALRCDPISGHVSLFWYQQALGQGPEFLTYFQNEAQLDKSGLPSDRFFAERPEGSVSTLKIQRTQQEDSAVYLCASSAGTSGSHEQFFGPGTRLTVL.